The next 27 T cell receptor beta chains were all read from a single sample in a study of blood T cell repertoires in COVID-19. Measured with immunoSEQ multiplex PCR; TCRdb has only the in-frame clones, and not every one. The repertoire holds some 12,000 clones, with about nine tenths as singletons. The sample consisted of peripheral blood. The receptors originated from a woman aged 70 to 79 with active COVID-19.

This clone was counted a single time. This rearrangement joins TRBV2 to TRBJ2-7; tentative D call: TRBD1 (7 bases). The CDR3 has 14 amino acids. V was shortened by 4 bases and J by 4 bases, with 14 bases between the two germline ends. Per germline, CDR1 SNHLY and CDR2 FYNNEI. The CDR3 bases are TGTGCCAGCAGTGCGCAGGGGGGACCTTACGAGCAGTACTTC. Translation: CASSAQGGPYEQYF.

This clone was recorded once. CDR3 loop: CASSAARKETQYF. In DNA form, the CDR3 reads TGTGCCAGCAGTGCGGCACGAAAAGAGACCCAGTACTTC. The V and J genes are TRBV6-2 or TRBV6-3 and TRBJ2-5; no definite D call. CDR3 length equals 13 residues. CDR1 and CDR2 from the germline V gene are MNHEY and SVGEGT. Trimming stripped 5 bases from V and 3 bases from J, with 10 bases between.

This rearrangement joins TRBV2 to TRBJ2-3, with unresolved D. Trimming stripped 3 bases from V and 4 bases from J, with 2 bases between. This CDR3 has 11 residues. Per the germline V gene, CDR1 is SNHLY and CDR2 is FYNNEI. CDR3 residues: CASSDADTQYF. The CDR3, as DNA: TGTGCCAGCAGTGACGCAGATACGCAGTATTTT.

The chain uses TRBV5-1 and TRBJ2-7; tentatively, D is TRBD1 (5 bases). The germline V gene encodes CDR1 SGHRS and CDR2 YFSETQ. V was trimmed by 4 bases and J by 0 bases, leaving 14 bases between them. The CDR3 covers 15 residues. In DNA, the CDR3 is TGCGCCAGCAGCCCTACCTCGACAGCCTCCTACGAGCAGTACTTC. Encoded protein: CASSPTSTASYEQYF.

CDR3 sequence (DNA): TGTGCCAGCAGCGTAGCGGGAGCGGGTAAAAGTGAGCAGTTCTTC. It encodes CASSVAGAGKSEQFF. This rearrangement joins TRBV9 to TRBJ2-1; possibly TRBD2 for D (6 bases). CDR3 length: 15 residues. V lost 0 bases and J lost 9, with 16 bases in between. Per the germline V gene, CDR1 is SGDLS and CDR2 is YYNGEE.

This chain links TRBV9 with TRBJ1-1; 8 bases map to TRBD1. The J segment lost 2 bases and the V segment lost 0 bases, leaving 3 bases of the junction unmatched. CDR1 is SGDLS and CDR2 is YYNGEE in the germline V gene. There are 15 residues in the CDR3. CDR3 nucleotides: TGTGCCAGCAGCGTAGTCGGACAGGGAAACACTGAAGCTTTCTTT. It is translated as CASSVVGQGNTEAFF.

The chain couples TRBV4-2 to TRBJ2-5; D is ambiguous. V lost 5 bases and J lost 2, with 18 bases in between. Germline V CDR1 and CDR2: LGHNA, YNFKEQ. The CDR3 contains 16 residues. The CDR3 spells CASSKVRSGGQETQYF. In nucleotides, the CDR3 is TGTGCCAGCAGCAAAGTCAGGTCAGGTGGACAAGAGACCCAGTACTTC.

This clone has just one count. V gene TRBV6-6 combines with J gene TRBJ1-2; D might be TRBD1 (6 bases). The germline CDR1 and CDR2 sequences are MNHNY and SVGAGI (reference sequence). V dropped 7 bases and J dropped 1 base, with 13 bases sitting between them. The CDR3 length is 14 residues. The CDR3 DNA reads as TGTGCCAGCACAGAAGGACAGAGTAACTATGGCTACACCTTC. Amino acids: CASTEGQSNYGYTF.

The genes are TRBV7-2 and TRBJ2-1; a weak D match, TRBD1 (5 bases). CDR1 is SGHTA, CDR2 FQGNSA, per germline. V lost 4 bases to trimming and J lost 4 bases, with 8 bases between them. The length of the CDR3 is 13 residues. CDR3 coding DNA: TGTGCCAGCAGCTCCGACAGTTACAATGAGCAGTTCTTC. This translates into CASSSDSYNEQFF.

The chain carries TRBV30 and TRBJ2-7; D call uncertain. V was trimmed by 2 bases and J by 5 bases, leaving 10 bases between them. This CDR3 is built from 12 residues. Germline CDR1 and CDR2: GTSNPN and SVGIG (reference sequence). In DNA, the CDR3 is TGTGCCTGGAGTCCCCAACGGGACGAGCAGTACTTC. Translation: CAWSPQRDEQYF.

The chain joins TRBV7-2 to TRBJ2-2; D possibly corresponds to TRBD1 (5 bases). Trimming shortened V by 2 bases and J by 2 bases, and 9 bases separated the two germline ends. The CDR3 has 15 amino acids. Germline V CDR1 and CDR2: SGHTA, FQGNSA. The CDR3 sequence is CASSLLGQNTGELFF. The CDR3 DNA reads as TGTGCCAGCAGCTTATTAGGACAAAACACCGGGGAGCTGTTTTTT.

The chain uses TRBV4-1 and TRBJ2-7; 13 bases align to TRBD2. Germline V gene sequence: CDR1 MGHRA, CDR2 YSYEKL. V was clipped by 4 bases and J by 2 bases; unmatched bases: 8. The CDR3 is 17 amino acids. The CDR3 DNA follows: TGCGCCAGCAGCCGCGGACTAGCGGGAGACACTACCTACGAGCAGTACTTC. Its protein product is CASSRGLAGDTTYEQYF.

This clone was detected once. The chain uses TRBV2 and TRBJ2-7; a weak D match, TRBD1 (5 bases). CDR1 is SNHLY, CDR2 FYNNEI, per germline. The CDR3 runs to 13 residues. V was trimmed by 6 bases and J by 5 bases, leaving 14 bases between them. In nucleotides, the CDR3 is TGTGCCAGCAGCGATGGACAAAGCAACGAGCAGTACTTC. Protein sequence: CASSDGQSNEQYF.

This chain links TRBV6-5 with TRBJ1-2, with a possible D match to TRBD1 (6 bases). The V gene's germline CDR1 is MNHEY and CDR2 SVGAGI. The CDR3 has 13 residues. V lost 4 bases and J lost 3, with 9 bases in between. CDR3 in DNA: TGTGCCAGCAGTTCCCAGGGGTACTATGGCTACACCTTC. Translated, it gives CASSSQGYYGYTF.

The chain uses TRBV28 and TRBJ1-6, with 10 bases aligning to TRBD1. The CDR3 runs to 16 residues. V gave up 5 bases and J gave up 8 bases; unmatched junction bases: 9. Germline V CDR1 and CDR2: MDHEN, SYDVKM. The CDR3 spells CASSLTGTGVYSPLHF. Here the CDR3 DNA reads TGTGCCAGCAGTCTAACCGGGACAGGGGTTTATTCACCCCTCCACTTT.

The chain recombines TRBV28 with TRBJ2-2, with D possibly TRBD1 on 6 matching bases. Germline-derived CDR1 and CDR2 are MDHEN and SYDVKM. V dropped 0 bases and J dropped 1 base, with 15 bases sitting between them. The CDR3 consists of 18 residues. The CDR3 sequence is CASSLWVGANMNTGELFF. CDR3 sequence (DNA): TGTGCCAGCAGTTTATGGGTGGGGGCTAACATGAACACCGGGGAGCTGTTTTTT.

The chain employs TRBV3-1 (or the pseudogene TRBV3-2) and TRBJ2-1; 11 bases agree with TRBD2. Germline V CDR1 and CDR2: LGHDT, YNNKEL (reference sequence). The CDR3 has 18 residues. Trimming removed 1 base from V and 5 bases from J; junction bases left unmatched: 10. The CDR3 here is CASSQGLAGGSGHNEQFF. CDR3 DNA: TGTGCCAGCAGCCAAGGCTTAGCGGGAGGGTCAGGACACAATGAGCAGTTCTTC.

This chain uses TRBV28 with TRBJ2-7, with 9 bases fitting TRBD1. Germline lookup yields CDR1 MDHEN and CDR2 SYDVKM. The CDR3 runs 14 residues. The V gene end was trimmed by 3 bases and the J gene end by 9 bases; junction bases not matched to a gene: 9. In DNA form, the CDR3 reads TGTGCCAGCAGTTTCCCCCGGGACAGGGAAAGGCAGTACTTC. It encodes CASSFPRDRERQYF.

In this sample, this clone turned up once. The chain carries TRBV5-1 and TRBJ2-3, with 8 bases that match TRBD2. Germline V lookup: CDR1 SGHRS, CDR2 YFSETQ. Trimming removed 2 bases from V and 4 bases from J; junction bases left unmatched: 6. The CDR3 loop spans 15 amino acids. Here the CDR3 reads CASSFQAGVPDTQYF. CDR3 nucleotide sequence: TGCGCCAGCAGCTTCCAAGCGGGAGTCCCAGATACGCAGTATTTT.

The V call is TRBV30, the J call TRBJ1-6; D remains ambiguous. There are 15 residues in the CDR3. V was clipped by 0 bases and J by 4 bases, with 10 bases between them. Germline V gives CDR1 GTSNPN, CDR2 SVGIG (reference sequence). In DNA form, the CDR3 reads TGTGCCTGGAGTGTACCTCACGGGTATAATTCACCCCTCCACTTT. As protein: CAWSVPHGYNSPLHF. Complete variable domain (other parts from reference TRBV30 and TRBJ1-6): SQTIHQWPATLVQPVGSPLSLECTVEGTSNPNLYWYRQAAGRGLQLLFYSVGIGQISSEVPQNLSASRPQDRQFILSSKKLLLSDSGFYLCAWSVPHGYNSPLHFGNGTRLTVT.

This clone was found a few times. This chain uses TRBV27 with TRBJ2-3; 8 bases are shared with TRBD1. The CDR3 length is 14 residues. V lost 3 bases to trimming and J lost 4 bases; unmatched junction nucleotides: 3. Germline CDR1 and CDR2: MNHEY and SMNVEV (reference sequence). CDR3 region: CASSFGDRSDTQYF. In nucleotides, the CDR3 is TGTGCCAGCAGTTTTGGGGACAGGTCAGATACGCAGTATTTT.

This chain uses TRBV19 with TRBJ1-2, with 7 positions matching TRBD1. The length of the CDR3 is 15 residues. V shed 6 bases, J shed 0 bases, and the junction held 7 bases outside the gene matches. CDR1 is LNHDA, CDR2 SQIVND, per germline (reference sequence). In DNA form, the CDR3 reads TGTGCCAGTAGAACCGCAGGGGGGTCTAACTATGGCTACACCTTC. It codes for CASRTAGGSNYGYTF.

The chain is built from TRBV28 and TRBJ1-3; tentatively, D is TRBD1 (6 bases). V lost 3 bases and J lost 2, with 17 bases in between. This CDR3 region has 17 residues. Germline V gene sequence: CDR1 MDHEN, CDR2 SYDVKM. The CDR3 loop reads CASSFSIVGGAGNTIYF. As DNA, the CDR3 is TGTGCCAGCAGTTTTTCCATCGTAGGGGGGGCTGGAAACACCATATATTTT.

This rearrangement joins TRBV5-1 to TRBJ1-1; possible D gene TRBD1, 6 bases. CDR3 size: 16 residues. Germline CDR1 SGHRS, CDR2 YFSETQ. Trimming removed 4 bases from V and 0 bases from J, with 16 bases in between. The CDR3 sequence is CASSPPRQEMNTEAFF. CDR3 nucleotide sequence: TGCGCCAGCAGCCCCCCCCGACAGGAAATGAACACTGAAGCTTTCTTT.

The chain is built from TRBV25-1 and TRBJ2-7; 10 nucleotides agree with TRBD2. With V trimmed by 6 bases and J by 3 bases, 5 bases remained unmatched. The CDR3 consists of 14 residues. Germline loops: CDR1 MGHDK, CDR2 SYGVNS. CDR3: CASSPSGSFYEQYF. CDR3 bases: TGTGCCAGCAGCCCTAGCGGGAGTTTCTACGAGCAGTACTTC.

The chain uses TRBV11-2 and TRBJ2-7; D is possibly TRBD2 (5 bases). V dropped 3 bases and J dropped 8 bases, with 14 bases sitting between them. CDR3 length equals 13 residues. The V gene's germline CDR1 is SGHAT and CDR2 FQNNGV. The chain's CDR3 is CASSFPGSPKQYF. CDR3 coding DNA: TGTGCCAGCAGCTTTCCGGGAAGCCCAAAGCAGTACTTC.

This chain uses TRBV15 with TRBJ2-5; 8 nucleotides line up with TRBD1. Germline lookup yields CDR1 LNHNV and CDR2 YYDKDF (reference sequence). CDR3 length equals 14 residues. V shed 3 bases, J shed 5 bases, and the junction held 5 bases outside the gene matches. The CDR3 region has the DNA TGTGCCACCAGCAGGGGGACAGGAGGGGAGACCCAGTACTTC. It translates to CATSRGTGGETQYF.